This is a list of T cell receptor beta chains from one sample in a study of T cell responses to AZD1222 COVID-19 vaccine. The table came from immunoSEQ multiplex PCR; TCRdb's copy has only in-frame clones and leaves some out. The repertoire has around 130,000 clones, about 82% of them found once; the top ten carry 12%. Sequenced material: peripheral blood, taken on day 0 of AZD1222 vaccination. The receptors shown here come from an adult in good health. The CDR3 runs from the conserved cysteine through the conserved F or W. The order of the fields is CDR3 length, V gene, D gene, clone size, J gene, CDR3 DNA, CDR3 protein. A D gene is named only where the DNA matches it firmly. Size tells how often a clone was seen (once, few, many) or the class of an expanded clone, and some rows leave it out.

>15|TRBV7-2|.|once|TRBJ1-2
TGTGCCAGCAGCCCTCGGGACACCGGAGGGCTTGGCTACACCTTC
CASSPRDTGGLGYTF
>13|TRBV6-5|TRBD2|.|TRBJ2-1
TGTGCCAGCAGGAAACTAGCGGGCAATGAGCAGTTCTTC
CASRKLAGNEQFF
>15|TRBV4-1|.|.|TRBJ2-7
TGCGCCAGCAGCCAAGATTATCCTGGTAGCTACGAGCAGTACTTC
CASSQDYPGSYEQYF
>13|TRBV27|.|.|TRBJ2-1
TGTGCCAGCAGTTTGAAGGTCTCCAATGAGCAGTTCTTC
CASSLKVSNEQFF
>16|TRBV14|.|.|TRBJ1-1
TGTGCCAGCAGCCATCTAGCGTGGGTGGGGGACACTGAAGCTTTCTTT
CASSHLAWVGDTEAFF
>14|TRBV5-6|.|.|TRBJ1-5
TGTGCCAGCAGCTTGGAGAGGAGCAATCAGCCCCAGCATTTT
CASSLERSNQPQHF
>13|TRBV4-1|.|.|TRBJ1-6
TGCGCCAGCAGTCCGGAGATCCGGTCACCCCTCCACTTT
CASSPEIRSPLHF
>16|TRBV7-3|TRBD2|.|TRBJ2-1
TGTGCCAGCAGCTTAGTGGGACTAGCGGCACGGCATGAGCAGTTCTTC
CASSLVGLAARHEQFF
>13|TRBV6-2/TRBV6-3|TRBD1|.|TRBJ1-5
TGTGCCAGCAGTGACAGGGTCAGGCAGCCCCAGCATTTT
CASSDRVRQPQHF
>14|TRBV19|TRBD1|.|TRBJ1-2
TGTGCCAGTAGTATGACAGGGGTGGACTATGGCTACACCTTC
CASSMTGVDYGYTF
>15|TRBV5-1|TRBD1|.|TRBJ2-7
TGCGCCAGCAGCCCCCGACAGGGGGCATTTGACGAGCAGTACTTC
CASSPRQGAFDEQYF
>14|TRBV27|.|once|TRBJ2-3
TGTGCCAGCAGGACAAGACCTAGCACAGATACGCAGTATTTT
CASRTRPSTDTQYF
>16|TRBV19|TRBD1|.|TRBJ1-1
TGTGCCAGTAGTGGATACAGGGGGGCCGTAAATCCTGAAGCTTTCTTT
CASSGYRGAVNPEAFF